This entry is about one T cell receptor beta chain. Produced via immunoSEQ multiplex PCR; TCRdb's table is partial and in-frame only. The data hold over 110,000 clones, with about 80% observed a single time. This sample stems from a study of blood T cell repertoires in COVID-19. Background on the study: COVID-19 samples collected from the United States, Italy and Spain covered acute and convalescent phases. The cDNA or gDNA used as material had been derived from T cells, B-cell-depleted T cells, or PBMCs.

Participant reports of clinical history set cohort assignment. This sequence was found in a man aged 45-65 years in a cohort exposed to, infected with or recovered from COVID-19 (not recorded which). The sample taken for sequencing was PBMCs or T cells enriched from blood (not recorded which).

This chain's CDR3 is CASSEGDRDTEAFF. The CDR3 DNA sequence: TGTGCCAGCAGTGAAGGGGACAGGGACACTGAAGCTTTCTTT. The chain has TRBV2 and TRBJ1-1; 9 bases align to TRBD1. The CDR3 sequence is 14 residues long. V lost 1 base and J lost 3; bases outside the gene matches: 0. Per the germline V gene, CDR1 is SNHLY and CDR2 is FYNNEI.